This T cell receptor delta chain was sequenced in a study of γδ T cells in repeated Plasmodium falciparum infection. As for the study in general: Donors had four controlled P. falciparum NF54 infections over approximately 640 days. General study results and limits: Compared with Australian children, Malian Vdelta2-negative repertoires seemed more clonal, less diverse, less shared.

Gammadelta T cells were flow-sorted from PBMC into Vgamma9/Vdelta2+ and Vdelta2-negative populations for bulk analysis. Both TRG and TRD chains were sequenced from each sorted sample. TCRdb reprocessed the multiplex PCR reads using CATT. The table records roughly 86,000 delta-chain clones, about 1.5% of them present only once. In germline, CDR1 is TSWWSYY, CDR2 QGS. This CDR3 spans 21 amino acids. This clone was seen more than once but under ten times. Its antigen is still unknown. A far larger clone is off by one base, so a read error is likely. The sample contains more than one DNA sequence encoding this CDR3.

Material: gamma-delta T cells from blood. This clonotype originated in a pool of human donors (malaria-infected and uninfected, not separated). The chain employs TRDV1 and TRDJ1, with 7 bases aligning to TRDD3. The J gene, absent from TCRdb, was called here by matching the DNA to germline. The CDR3: CALGETKPPRYWGCATDKLIF. In DNA, the CDR3 is TGTGCTCTTGGGGAAACCAAACCACCCCGGTACTGGGGATGCGCCACCGACAAACTCATCTTT.